This is a list of T cell receptor beta chains from one sample in a study of blood T cell repertoires in COVID-19. Repertoires were generated with immunoSEQ multiplex PCR, while TCRdb's copy carries only in-frame clones and drops some. The sample carries roughly 34,000 clones, roughly nine tenths recorded once. Sequenced sample: peripheral blood. The receptors stem from a woman of 80 years or more with active or convalescent COVID-19. Both conserved end residues are trimmed from each CDR3. Fields, in order: V gene, J gene, CDR3 protein.

V gene: TRBV11-2; J gene: TRBJ2-7; CDR3 protein: ASSLSGGSYEQY
V gene: TRBV19; J gene: TRBJ2-3; CDR3 protein: AVAGPGTDTQY
V gene: TRBV6-2/TRBV6-3; J gene: TRBJ1-5; CDR3 protein: ASSYVQSNQPQH
V gene: TRBV27; J gene: TRBJ2-7; CDR3 protein: ASSLSGGQGDDEQY
V gene: TRBV28; J gene: TRBJ1-2; CDR3 protein: ASNNTPYYGYT
V gene: TRBV27; J gene: TRBJ1-6; CDR3 protein: ASNPNRGRMDSPLH
V gene: TRBV30; J gene: TRBJ2-3; CDR3 protein: AWSPQRGRGKTDTQY
V gene: TRBV6-6; J gene: TRBJ2-6; CDR3 protein: ASSLDTGGQSRANVLT
V gene: TRBV25-1; J gene: TRBJ1-6; CDR3 protein: ASSEGKSPLH
V gene: TRBV5-6; J gene: TRBJ2-1; CDR3 protein: ASRWVRGSSYNEQF
V gene: TRBV6-5; J gene: TRBJ2-1; CDR3 protein: AADGQYNEQF
V gene: TRBV2; J gene: TRBJ2-3; CDR3 protein: ASLPTSGGYTDTQY
V gene: TRBV6-5; J gene: TRBJ2-4; CDR3 protein: ASSLGQQNIQY
V gene: TRBV9; J gene: TRBJ2-3; CDR3 protein: ASSVASGGADTQY
V gene: TRBV28; J gene: TRBJ1-4; CDR3 protein: ASSLTGAVTNEKLF
V gene: TRBV4-2; J gene: TRBJ1-2; CDR3 protein: ASSPEISLSGT
V gene: TRBV5-3; J gene: TRBJ1-4; CDR3 protein: ARSRTGQGEKLF
V gene: TRBV5-4; J gene: TRBJ1-1; CDR3 protein: ASSVKGRAEAF
V gene: TRBV5-6; J gene: TRBJ2-7; CDR3 protein: ASNRDYTYEQY
V gene: TRBV7-3; J gene: TRBJ2-1; CDR3 protein: ASSPIAGVRPHEQF
V gene: TRBV10-1; J gene: TRBJ2-2; CDR3 protein: ASYWRSPPTGELF
V gene: TRBV2; J gene: TRBJ2-1; CDR3 protein: ASRNAGGTYNEQF
V gene: TRBV6-2/TRBV6-3; J gene: TRBJ2-1; CDR3 protein: ASSYSPGLLYNEQF
V gene: TRBV19; J gene: TRBJ2-3; CDR3 protein: ASNRQGSDTQY
V gene: TRBV28; J gene: TRBJ1-2; CDR3 protein: ASSLTSTGTNYGYT
V gene: TRBV9; J gene: TRBJ1-6; CDR3 protein: ASSVATGGNSPLH
V gene: TRBV27; J gene: TRBJ2-3; CDR3 protein: ASSLSRLAFSQY
V gene: TRBV5-4; J gene: TRBJ2-3; CDR3 protein: ASSFPVGGSDTQY
V gene: TRBV21-1; J gene: TRBJ2-1; CDR3 protein: ASSKELRGGNNEQF
V gene: TRBV3-1/TRBV3-2; J gene: TRBJ1-4; CDR3 protein: ASSLGGGNEKLF
V gene: TRBV12-5; J gene: TRBJ2-2; CDR3 protein: ASGLLPTGQPNTGELF
V gene: TRBV5-6; J gene: TRBJ2-4; CDR3 protein: ASSNFYRETKNIQY
V gene: TRBV19; J gene: TRBJ2-1; CDR3 protein: ASSGGGWGAEQF
V gene: TRBV19; J gene: TRBJ1-2; CDR3 protein: ASSASQGVSGYT
V gene: TRBV5-1; J gene: TRBJ1-1; CDR3 protein: ASSFGPGATEAF
V gene: TRBV9; J gene: TRBJ1-3; CDR3 protein: ASSPGQGAGGNTIY
V gene: TRBV6-5; J gene: TRBJ1-2; CDR3 protein: ASSYDRVRGDT
V gene: TRBV11-1; J gene: TRBJ1-1; CDR3 protein: ASSSRREANTEAF
V gene: TRBV5-4; J gene: TRBJ2-3; CDR3 protein: ASSLERTSGDTQY
V gene: TRBV3-1/TRBV3-2; J gene: TRBJ2-7; CDR3 protein: ASSPELAGGYEQY
V gene: TRBV3-1/TRBV3-2; J gene: TRBJ2-7; CDR3 protein: ASSQRRGGAYEQY
V gene: TRBV10-3; J gene: TRBJ1-2; CDR3 protein: AISESETGSNYGYT
V gene: TRBV27; J gene: TRBJ1-1; CDR3 protein: ASRRQGGTLGYTEAF
V gene: TRBV5-1; J gene: TRBJ2-1; CDR3 protein: ASRKNGGPTYDEQF
V gene: TRBV4-2; J gene: TRBJ2-3; CDR3 protein: ASSPSQGTDTQY
V gene: TRBV20-1; J gene: TRBJ1-6; CDR3 protein: SASVSENSPLH
V gene: TRBV5-6; J gene: TRBJ1-1; CDR3 protein: ASRQGANTEAF
V gene: TRBV27; J gene: TRBJ1-6; CDR3 protein: ASSFRIDSPLH
V gene: TRBV19; J gene: TRBJ1-2; CDR3 protein: ASSADRAYGYT
V gene: TRBV3-1/TRBV3-2; J gene: TRBJ1-1; CDR3 protein: ASSQHNKKTEAF
V gene: TRBV19; J gene: TRBJ2-4; CDR3 protein: ASSRALAKNIQY
V gene: TRBV9; J gene: TRBJ2-5; CDR3 protein: ASSVDSGGPGGQETQY